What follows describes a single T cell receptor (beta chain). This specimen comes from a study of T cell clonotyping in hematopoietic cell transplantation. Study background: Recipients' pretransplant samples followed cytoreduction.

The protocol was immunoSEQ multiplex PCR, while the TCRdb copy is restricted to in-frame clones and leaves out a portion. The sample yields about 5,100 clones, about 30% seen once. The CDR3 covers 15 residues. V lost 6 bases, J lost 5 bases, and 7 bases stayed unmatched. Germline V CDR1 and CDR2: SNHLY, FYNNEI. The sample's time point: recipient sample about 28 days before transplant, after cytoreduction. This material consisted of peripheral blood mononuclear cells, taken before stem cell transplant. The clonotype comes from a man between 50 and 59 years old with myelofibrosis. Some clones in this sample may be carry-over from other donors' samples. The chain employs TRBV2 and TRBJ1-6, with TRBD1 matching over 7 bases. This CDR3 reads CASSDRDRNNSPLHF. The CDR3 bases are TGTGCCAGCAGCGACCGGGACAGAAATAATTCACCCCTCCACTTT. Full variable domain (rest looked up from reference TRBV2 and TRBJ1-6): EPEVTQTPSHQVTQMGQEVILRCVPISNHLYFYWYRQILGQKVEFLVSFYNNEISEKSEIFDDQFSVERPDGSNFTLKIRSTKLEDSAMYFCASSDRDRNNSPLHFGNGTRLTVT.